This T cell receptor beta chain derives from a study of blood T cell repertoires in COVID-19. Background on the study: COVID-19 samples collected from the United States, Italy and Spain covered acute and convalescent phases. Sources were T cells, B-cell-depleted T cells, or PBMCs; the material itself was cDNA or gDNA.

With 7 bases clipped from V and 5 bases from J, the junction kept 5 bases outside the gene matches. Germline V gene sequence: CDR1 SQVTM, CDR2 ANQGSEA. The CDR3 consists of 12 residues. In the source study's methods: Amplification of reference gene primers was used by the study to estimate nucleated cell counts. The protocol was immunoSEQ multiplex PCR, while the TCRdb copy is restricted to in-frame clones and leaves out a portion. V, J and clone size derive from that table, while D and trimming were established from the DNA sequence. This sample has some 120,000 clones, with 80% to 90% found just once.

Sequences were obtained from peripheral blood. The chain couples TRBV29-1 to TRBJ2-1, with 7 bases matching TRBD1. The TCR was taken from a human donor in a cohort sampled during active COVID-19. The CDR3 loop reads CSGWGTDNEQFF. CDR3 nucleotides: TGCAGCGGGTGGGGGACAGACAATGAGCAGTTCTTC.